One sample yielded the 8 T cell receptor beta chains listed below, sequenced in a study of blood T cell repertoires in COVID-19. Sequencing used immunoSEQ multiplex PCR; TCRdb keeps in-frame clones, though not all of them. The sample shows approximately 220,000 clones, more than 65% of them seen only once. The specimen sequenced was peripheral blood. These receptors were taken from a woman in her 30s who had recovered from COVID-19.

This rearrangement joins TRBV28 to TRBJ2-2; D is possibly TRBD1 (5 bases). The V end was cut by 8 bases, the J end by 4 bases, with 14 bases between. The CDR3 extends over 14 amino acids. The germline CDR1 and CDR2 sequences are MDHEN and SYDVKM. The CDR3 DNA follows: TGTGCCAGCGAAAGGCAGGGTAGCACCGGGGAGCTGTTTTTT. Translated: CASERQGSTGELFF. Supplemented by reference TRBV28 and TRBJ2-2, the full variable domain reads DVKVTQSSRYLVKRTGEKVFLECVQDMDHENMFWYRQDPGLGLRLIYFSYDVKMKEKGDIPEGYSVSREKKERFSLILESASTNQTSMYLCASERQGSTGELFFGEGSRLTVL.

The chain couples TRBV5-6 to TRBJ2-5; TRBD2 matches at 13 bases. This CDR3 spans 16 amino acids. V was clipped by 4 bases and J by 1 base; unmatched bases: 4. CDR1 and CDR2 from the germline V gene are SGHDT and YYEEEE. The chain's CDR3 is CASSRGLAGVQETQYF. The CDR3 DNA reads TGTGCCAGCAGCCGAGGACTAGCGGGGGTCCAAGAGACCCAGTACTTC.

The rearrangement joins TRBV12-3 or TRBV12-4 to TRBJ2-7; D is undetermined. The CDR3 spans 13 residues. V gave up 4 bases and J gave up 0 bases, with 7 bases separating them. The CDR3 bases are TGTGCCAGCAGTTACGAGTTCTCCTACGAGCAGTACTTC. It translates to CASSYEFSYEQYF.

This chain links TRBV7-3 with TRBJ1-1; D is unclear. The CDR3 totals 15 residues. Deletions cut 1 base from V and 1 base from J, with 10 bases between. Per the germline V gene, CDR1 is SGHTA and CDR2 is FQGTGA. DNA for the CDR3: TGTGCCAGCAGCTTAAAAGGCAGGTCGAACACTGAAGCTTTCTTT. Translation gives CASSLKGRSNTEAFF.

The CDR3 spells CASSPVGGLNYEQYF. The CDR3 bases are TGCGCCAGCAGCCCGGTCGGCGGATTAAACTACGAGCAGTACTTC. This chain connects TRBV5-1 to TRBJ2-7; D not certain. V was shortened by 4 bases and J by 3 bases, with 17 bases between the two germline ends. The CDR3 contains 15 residues. Germline V CDR1 and CDR2: SGHRS, YFSETQ. Drawing the rest from reference TRBV5-1 and TRBJ2-7, the complete variable domain is KAGVTQTPRYLIKTRGQQVTLSCSPISGHRSVSWYQQTPGQGLQFLFEYFSETQRNKGNFPGRFSGRQFSNSRSEMNVSTLELGDSALYLCASSPVGGLNYEQYFGPGTRLTVT.

CDR3 DNA sequence: TGCGCCAGCACCCCCCGGGTACTAGCGGGAGCAAGTGAGACCCAGTACTTC. This sequence encodes CASTPRVLAGASETQYF. The V call is TRBV5-1, the J call TRBJ2-5; TRBD2 aligns across 11 bases. V dropped 6 bases and J dropped 5; count of bases not matched to a gene: 15. Germline V gives CDR1 SGHRS, CDR2 YFSETQ. CDR3 length: 17 residues.

This rearrangement joins TRBV4-2 to TRBJ1-1, with a tentative D call TRBD1 (5 bases). The CDR3 totals 15 residues. V was clipped by 0 bases and J by 3 bases, with 11 bases between them. Germline V gene data show CDR1 as LGHNA and CDR2 as YNFKEQ. The CDR3 loop is CASSQDNQGYTEAFF. The CDR3 DNA follows: TGTGCCAGCAGCCAAGATAACCAGGGATACACTGAAGCTTTCTTT.

This rearrangement joins TRBV25-1 to TRBJ1-5; D ambiguous. Trimming removed 3 bases from V and 2 bases from J, with 11 bases in between. The germline V gene has CDR1 MGHDK and CDR2 SYGVNS. This CDR3 region has 15 residues. The CDR3 reads CASSDSRRGNQPQHF. The DNA of the CDR3 is TGTGCCAGCAGTGACTCGCGGAGAGGCAATCAGCCCCAGCATTTT.